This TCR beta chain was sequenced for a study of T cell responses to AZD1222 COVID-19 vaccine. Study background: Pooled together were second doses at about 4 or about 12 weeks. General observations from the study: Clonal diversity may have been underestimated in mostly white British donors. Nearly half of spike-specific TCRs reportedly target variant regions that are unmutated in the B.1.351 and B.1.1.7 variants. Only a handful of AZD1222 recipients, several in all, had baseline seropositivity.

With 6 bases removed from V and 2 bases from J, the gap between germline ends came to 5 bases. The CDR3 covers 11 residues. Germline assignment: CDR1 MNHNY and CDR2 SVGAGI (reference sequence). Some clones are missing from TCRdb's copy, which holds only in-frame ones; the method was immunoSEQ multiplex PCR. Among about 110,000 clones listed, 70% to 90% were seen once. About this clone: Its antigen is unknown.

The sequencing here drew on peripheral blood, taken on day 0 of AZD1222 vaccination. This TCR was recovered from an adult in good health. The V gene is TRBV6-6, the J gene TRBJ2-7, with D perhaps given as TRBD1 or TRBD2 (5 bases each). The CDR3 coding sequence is TGTGCCAGCAGGGGGGCCTACGAGCAGTACTTC. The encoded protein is CASRGAYEQYF.